The clone carrying this TCR beta chain was counted only a few times. Antigen specificity is unknown. Sequencing used immunoSEQ multiplex PCR; TCRdb keeps in-frame clones, though not all of them. The table has 14,000 to 15,000 clones, more than 70% seen once. This specimen belongs to a study of PD-1 blockade in classical Hodgkin lymphoma. Study context: On a schedule of every 2 weeks, patients received nivolumab 3 mg/kg intravenously.

General study points: Newly diagnosed patients reportedly trailed healthy donors in baseline TCR diversity. Exclusion was the outcome for patients who began nivolumab under 1 year after ASCT. Compared with baseline, CD4+ but not CD8+ TCR diversity had risen significantly by C4D1.

After autologous stem cell transplantation all patients relapsed, and prior brentuximab vedotin exposure differed between cohorts. The sequence was collected from a human donor with classical Hodgkin lymphoma. The specimen comprised peripheral blood mononuclear cells (PBMCs), sampled before the second cycle of nivolumab.

The CDR3 bases are TGCGCCAGCAGCCTCGACGACCGCGGCCTAGGGGATGAGCAGTTCTTC. This gives the protein CASSLDDRGLGDEQFF. The chain combines TRBV10-1 with TRBJ2-1; tentative D call: TRBD1 (5 bases). This CDR3 is built from 16 residues. The germline gives CDR1 WNHNN, CDR2 SYGVQD (reference sequence). Trimming removed 6 bases at V and 8 bases at J, with 23 bases between.